Below, 2 T cell receptor beta chains from the same sample are listed, as sequenced in a study of shared clonotypes between healthy human individuals. Libraries were prepared by immunoSEQ multiplex PCR; TCRdb keeps only in-frame clonotypes and omits some of them. The sample lists 2,500,000 or so clones, 93% occurring once. Sample: naive CD4+ T cells from PBMCs. As for subset: CD45RA+ positively selected. The origin of the receptors is a man aged 18 to 30 in good health. Some clones in this sample may be carry-over from other donors' samples.

This clone has just one count. Other DNA sequences within the sample encode an identical CDR3. The chain is built from TRBV10-3 and TRBJ1-2, with 9 nucleotides matching TRBD1. Germline CDR1 reads ENHRY; CDR2 reads SYGVKD. The CDR3 extends over 12 amino acids. V dropped 2 bases and J dropped 9; count of bases not matched to a gene: 1. The CDR3 region is CAISEGQGSYTF. The CDR3 coding sequence is TGTGCCATCAGTGAGGGACAGGGGAGCTACACCTTC.

The rearrangement joins TRBV9 to TRBJ2-1; the D gene is possibly TRBD2 (5 bases). Deletions cut 4 bases from V and 4 bases from J, with 12 bases between. This CDR3 has 14 amino acids. Germline-derived CDR1 and CDR2 are SGDLS and YYNGEE. The CDR3 sequence: CASSLHGIYNEQFF. The CDR3 DNA sequence: TGTGCCAGCAGCTTACACGGGATTTACAATGAGCAGTTCTTC. The full variable domain, with the rest looked up from reference TRBV9 and TRBJ2-1, is DSGVTQTPKHLITATGQRVTLRCSPRSGDLSVYWYQQSLDQGLQFLIQYYNGEERAKGNILERFSAQQFPDLHSELNLSSLELGDSALYFCASSLHGIYNEQFFGPGTRLTVL.